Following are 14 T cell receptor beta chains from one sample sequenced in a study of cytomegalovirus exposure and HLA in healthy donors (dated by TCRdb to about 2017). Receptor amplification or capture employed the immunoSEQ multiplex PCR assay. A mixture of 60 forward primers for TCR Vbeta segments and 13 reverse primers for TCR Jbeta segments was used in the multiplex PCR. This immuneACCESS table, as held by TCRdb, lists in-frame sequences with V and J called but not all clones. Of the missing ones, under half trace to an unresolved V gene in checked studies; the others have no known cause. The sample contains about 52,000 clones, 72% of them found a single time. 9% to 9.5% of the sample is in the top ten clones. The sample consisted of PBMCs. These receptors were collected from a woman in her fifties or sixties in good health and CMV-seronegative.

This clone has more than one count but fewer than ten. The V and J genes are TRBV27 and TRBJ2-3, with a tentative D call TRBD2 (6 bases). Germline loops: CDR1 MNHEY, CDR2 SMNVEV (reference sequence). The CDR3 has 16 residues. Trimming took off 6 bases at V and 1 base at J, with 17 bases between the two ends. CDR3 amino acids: CASSSAQGGGTDTQYF. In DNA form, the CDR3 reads TGTGCCAGCAGCAGCGCCCAGGGAGGAGGCACAGATACGCAGTATTTT.

CDR3 nucleotides: TGTGCCAGCAGTTTGGGGCAGTTAGGCCAGCCCCAGCATTTT. Translation: CASSLGQLGQPQHF. The chain carries TRBV28 and TRBJ1-5; a weak D match, TRBD1 (5 bases). V gave up 3 bases and J gave up 7 bases, with 13 bases separating them. The CDR3 length is 14 residues. The germline V gene encodes CDR1 MDHEN and CDR2 SYDVKM.

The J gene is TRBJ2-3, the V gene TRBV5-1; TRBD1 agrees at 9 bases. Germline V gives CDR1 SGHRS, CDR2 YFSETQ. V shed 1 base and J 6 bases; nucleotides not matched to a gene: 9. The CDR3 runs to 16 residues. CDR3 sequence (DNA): TGCGCCAGCAGCTTGAAGGCGACAGGGGGAACGGATACGCAGTATTTT. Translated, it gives CASSLKATGGTDTQYF.

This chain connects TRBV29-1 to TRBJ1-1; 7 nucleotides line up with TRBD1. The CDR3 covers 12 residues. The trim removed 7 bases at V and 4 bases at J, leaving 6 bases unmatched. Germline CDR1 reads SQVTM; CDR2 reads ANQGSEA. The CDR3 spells CSADQGGTEAFF. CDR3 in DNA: TGCAGCGCCGATCAGGGGGGCACTGAAGCTTTCTTT.

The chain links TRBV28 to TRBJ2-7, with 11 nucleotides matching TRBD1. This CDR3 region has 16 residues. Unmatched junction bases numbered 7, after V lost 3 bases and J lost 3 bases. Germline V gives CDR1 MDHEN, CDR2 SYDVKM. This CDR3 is CASSLPRDRGVYEQYF. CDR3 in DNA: TGTGCCAGCAGTTTGCCCCGGGACAGGGGGGTCTACGAGCAGTACTTC.

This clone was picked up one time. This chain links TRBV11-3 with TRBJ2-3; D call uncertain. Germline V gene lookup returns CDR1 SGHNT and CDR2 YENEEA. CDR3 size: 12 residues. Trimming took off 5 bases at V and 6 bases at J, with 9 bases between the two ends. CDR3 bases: TGTGCCAGCAGCGTGGGCGACGATACGCAGTATTTT. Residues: CASSVGDDTQYF.

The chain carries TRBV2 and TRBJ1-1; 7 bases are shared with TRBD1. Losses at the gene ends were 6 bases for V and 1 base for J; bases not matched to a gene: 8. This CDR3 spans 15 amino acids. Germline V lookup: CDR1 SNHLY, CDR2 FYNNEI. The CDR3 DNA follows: TGTGCCAGCAGGCCTCTGACAGGGAAGAACACTGAAGCTTTCTTT. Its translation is CASRPLTGKNTEAFF.

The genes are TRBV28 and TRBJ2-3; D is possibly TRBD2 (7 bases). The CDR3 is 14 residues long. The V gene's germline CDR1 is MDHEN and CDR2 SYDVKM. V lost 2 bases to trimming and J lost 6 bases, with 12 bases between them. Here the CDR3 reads CASSLGGAGDTQYF. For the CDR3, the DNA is TGTGCCAGCAGTTTAGGGGGGGCAGGGGATACGCAGTATTTT.

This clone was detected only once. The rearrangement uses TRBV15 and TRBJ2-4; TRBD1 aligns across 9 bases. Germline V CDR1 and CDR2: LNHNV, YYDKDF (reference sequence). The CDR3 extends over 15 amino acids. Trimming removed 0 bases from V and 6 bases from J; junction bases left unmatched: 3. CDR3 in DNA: TGTGCCACCAGCAGAGAACTGACAGGGGGAAACATTCAGTACTTC. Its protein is CATSRELTGGNIQYF. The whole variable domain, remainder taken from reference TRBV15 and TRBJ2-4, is DAMVIQNPRYQVTQFGKPVTLSCSQTLNHNVMYWYQQKSSQAPKLLFHYYDKDFNNEADTPDNFQSRRPNTSFCFLDIRSPGLGDTAMYLCATSRELTGGNIQYFGAGTRLSVL.

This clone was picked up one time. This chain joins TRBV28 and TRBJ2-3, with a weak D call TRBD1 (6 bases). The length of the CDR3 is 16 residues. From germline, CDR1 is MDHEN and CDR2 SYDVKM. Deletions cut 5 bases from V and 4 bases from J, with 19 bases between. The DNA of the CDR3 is TGTGCCAGCAGTCCGATTTGGGGGCGTTTCGCAGATACGCAGTATTTT. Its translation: CASSPIWGRFADTQYF.

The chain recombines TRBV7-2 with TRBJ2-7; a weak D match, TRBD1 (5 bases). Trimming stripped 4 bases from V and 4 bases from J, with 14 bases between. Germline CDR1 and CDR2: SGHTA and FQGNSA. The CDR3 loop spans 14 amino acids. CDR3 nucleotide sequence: TGTGCCAGCAGCTATGGTGGGGCGCTATACGAGCAGTACTTC. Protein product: CASSYGGALYEQYF.

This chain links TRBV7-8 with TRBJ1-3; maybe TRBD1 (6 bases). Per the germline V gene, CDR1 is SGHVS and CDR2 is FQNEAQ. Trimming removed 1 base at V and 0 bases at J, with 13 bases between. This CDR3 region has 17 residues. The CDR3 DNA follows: TGTGCCAGCAGCTTAGTTGGGGACACGAGCTCTGGAAACACCATATATTTT. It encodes CASSLVGDTSSGNTIYF.

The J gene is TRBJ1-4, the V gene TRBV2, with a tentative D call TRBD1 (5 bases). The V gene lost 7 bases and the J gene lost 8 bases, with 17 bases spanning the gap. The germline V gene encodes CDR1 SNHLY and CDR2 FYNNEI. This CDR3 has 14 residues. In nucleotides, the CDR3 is TGTGCCAGCACCCTTCAGGGTAGAAACGAAAAACTGTTTTTT. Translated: CASTLQGRNEKLFF.

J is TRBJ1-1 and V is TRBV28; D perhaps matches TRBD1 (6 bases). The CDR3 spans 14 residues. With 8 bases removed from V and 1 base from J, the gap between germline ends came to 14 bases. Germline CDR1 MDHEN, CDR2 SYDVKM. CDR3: CASRSGQTNTEAFF. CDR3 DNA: TGTGCCAGCCGCTCAGGACAGACGAACACTGAAGCTTTCTTT.